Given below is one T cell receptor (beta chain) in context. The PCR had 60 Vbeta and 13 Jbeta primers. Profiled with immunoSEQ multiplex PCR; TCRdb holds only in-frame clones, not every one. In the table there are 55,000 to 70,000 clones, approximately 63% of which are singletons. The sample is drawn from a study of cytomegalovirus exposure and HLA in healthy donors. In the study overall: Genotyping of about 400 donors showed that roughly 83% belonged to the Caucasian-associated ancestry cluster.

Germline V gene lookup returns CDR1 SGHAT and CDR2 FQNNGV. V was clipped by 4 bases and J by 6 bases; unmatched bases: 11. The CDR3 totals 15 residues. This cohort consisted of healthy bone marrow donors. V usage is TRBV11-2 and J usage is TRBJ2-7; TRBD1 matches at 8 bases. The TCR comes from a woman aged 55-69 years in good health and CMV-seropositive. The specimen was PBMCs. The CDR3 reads CASSSIQGVIGEQYF. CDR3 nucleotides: TGTGCCAGCAGCTCCATACAGGGGGTGATTGGCGAGCAGTACTTC.